These T cell receptor beta chains were read from a single sample in a study of T cell responses to AZD1222 COVID-19 vaccine. This table comes from immunoSEQ multiplex PCR, and its TCRdb copy is limited to in-frame clones, with some not included. The sample shows 150,000 to 200,000 clones, more than 75% of them seen only once. Sequencing used peripheral blood, obtained on day 0 of MenACWY control vaccination. These receptors all come from an adult in good health. Both conserved end residues are trimmed from each CDR3.

V	CDR3
TRBV19	ASRASWTGKDAETQY
TRBV27	ASSRLAGYTDTQY
TRBV2	ASNGWYSPLH
TRBV29-1	SVLEGGPYEQY
TRBV9	ASSVGGGESNEKLF
TRBV9	ASSVRLRTRGLEGDEAF
TRBV5-6	ASSTQGNYGYT
TRBV19	ASTPAADRGTEAF
TRBV24-1	ATSEGQATTEAF
TRBV7-3	ASSRAGTAYNEQF
TRBV5-1	ASRLRAGVGTGELF
TRBV7-2	ASSLVPGANVLT
TRBV6-1	ASSELAGAPDTQY
TRBV30	AWTPGGTEAF
TRBV9	ASSPPYSGSNEQF
TRBV4-1	ASSQGVETQY
TRBV7-2	ASYEGSLMNTEAF